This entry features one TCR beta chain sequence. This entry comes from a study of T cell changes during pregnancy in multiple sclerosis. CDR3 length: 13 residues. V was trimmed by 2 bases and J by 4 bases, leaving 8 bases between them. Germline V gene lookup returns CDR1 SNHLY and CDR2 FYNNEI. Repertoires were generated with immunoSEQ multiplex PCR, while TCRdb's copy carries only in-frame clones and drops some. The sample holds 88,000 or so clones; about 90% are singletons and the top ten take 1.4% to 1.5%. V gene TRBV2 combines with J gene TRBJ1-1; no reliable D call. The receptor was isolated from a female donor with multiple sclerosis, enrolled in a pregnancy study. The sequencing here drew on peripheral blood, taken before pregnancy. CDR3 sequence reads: CASSEKEGTEAFF. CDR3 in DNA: TGTGCCAGCAGTGAAAAAGAGGGCACTGAAGCTTTCTTT.